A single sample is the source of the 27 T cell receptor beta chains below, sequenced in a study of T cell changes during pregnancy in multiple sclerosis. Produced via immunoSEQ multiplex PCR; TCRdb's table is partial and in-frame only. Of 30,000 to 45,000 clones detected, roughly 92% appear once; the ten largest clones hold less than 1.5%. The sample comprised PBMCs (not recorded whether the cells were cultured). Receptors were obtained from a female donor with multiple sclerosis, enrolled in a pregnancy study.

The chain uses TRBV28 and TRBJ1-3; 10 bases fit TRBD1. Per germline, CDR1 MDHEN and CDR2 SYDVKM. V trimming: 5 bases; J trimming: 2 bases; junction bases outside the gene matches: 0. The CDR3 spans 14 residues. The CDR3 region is CASSGTGAGNTIYF. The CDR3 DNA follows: TGTGCCAGCAGTGGGACAGGGGCTGGAAACACCATATATTTT. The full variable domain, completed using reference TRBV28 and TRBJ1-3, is DVKVTQSSRYLVKRTGEKVFLECVQDMDHENMFWYRQDPGLGLRLIYFSYDVKMKEKGDIPEGYSVSREKKERFSLILESASTNQTSMYLCASSGTGAGNTIYFGEGSWLTVV.

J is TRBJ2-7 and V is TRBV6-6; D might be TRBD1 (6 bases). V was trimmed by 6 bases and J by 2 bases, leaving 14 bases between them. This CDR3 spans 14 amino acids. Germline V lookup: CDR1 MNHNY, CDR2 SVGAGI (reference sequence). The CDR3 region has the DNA TGTGCCAGCAGCCCTGAACAGGGAACCTACGAGCAGTACTTC. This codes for CASSPEQGTYEQYF.

The CDR3 here is CASSLGLGQPQHF. The CDR3 DNA sequence: TGCGCCAGCAGCTTAGGCCTGGGGCAGCCCCAGCATTTT. This chain joins TRBV5-1 and TRBJ1-5; D unresolved. The CDR3 is made up of 13 amino acids. The germline CDR1 and CDR2 sequences are SGHRS and YFSETQ. The V end was cut by 2 bases, the J end by 7 bases, with 10 bases between.

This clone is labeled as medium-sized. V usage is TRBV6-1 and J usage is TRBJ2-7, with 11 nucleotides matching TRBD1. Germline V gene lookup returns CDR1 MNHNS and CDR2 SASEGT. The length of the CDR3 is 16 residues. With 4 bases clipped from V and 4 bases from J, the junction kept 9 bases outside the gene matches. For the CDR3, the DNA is TGTGCCAGCAGTGTCATACCGGGACAGGGGGTTTACGAGCAGTACTTC. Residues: CASSVIPGQGVYEQYF.

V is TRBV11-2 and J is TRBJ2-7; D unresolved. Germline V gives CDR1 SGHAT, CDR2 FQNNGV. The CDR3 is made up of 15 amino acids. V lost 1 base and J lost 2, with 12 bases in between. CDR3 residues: CASSLGPGPPYEQYF. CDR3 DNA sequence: TGTGCCAGCAGCTTAGGTCCGGGTCCACCCTACGAGCAGTACTTC.

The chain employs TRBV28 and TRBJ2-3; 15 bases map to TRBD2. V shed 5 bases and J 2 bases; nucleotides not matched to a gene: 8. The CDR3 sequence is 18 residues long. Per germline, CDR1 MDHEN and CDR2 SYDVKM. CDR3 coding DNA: TGTGCCAGCAGTCTCGCGGGACTAGCGGGAGGAGACACAGATACGCAGTATTTT. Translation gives CASSLAGLAGGDTDTQYF.

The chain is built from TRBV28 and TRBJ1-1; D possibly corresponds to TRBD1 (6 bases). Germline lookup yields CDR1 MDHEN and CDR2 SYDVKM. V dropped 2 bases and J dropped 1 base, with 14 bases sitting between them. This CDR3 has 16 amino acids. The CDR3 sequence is CASSLGLGGANTEAFF. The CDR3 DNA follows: TGTGCCAGCAGTTTAGGGCTGGGGGGGGCGAACACTGAAGCTTTCTTT.

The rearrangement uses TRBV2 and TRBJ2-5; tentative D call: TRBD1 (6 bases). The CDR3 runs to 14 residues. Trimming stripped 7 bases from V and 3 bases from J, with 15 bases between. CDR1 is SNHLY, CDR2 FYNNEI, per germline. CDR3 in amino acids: CASTGERGKETQYF. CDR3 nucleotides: TGTGCCAGCACTGGAGAGAGGGGGAAAGAGACCCAGTACTTC.

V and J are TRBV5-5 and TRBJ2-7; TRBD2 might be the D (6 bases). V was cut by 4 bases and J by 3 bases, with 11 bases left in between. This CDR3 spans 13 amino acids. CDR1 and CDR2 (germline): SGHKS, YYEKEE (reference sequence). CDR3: CASSIGTGYEQYF. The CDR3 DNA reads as TGTGCCAGCAGCATCGGGACTGGCTACGAGCAGTACTTC. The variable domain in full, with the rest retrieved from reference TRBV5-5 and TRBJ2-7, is DAGVTQSPTHLIKTRGQQVTLRCSPISGHKSVSWYQQVLGQGPQFIFQYYEKEERGRGNFPDRFSARQFPNYSSELNVNALLLGDSALYLCASSIGTGYEQYFGPGTRLTVT.

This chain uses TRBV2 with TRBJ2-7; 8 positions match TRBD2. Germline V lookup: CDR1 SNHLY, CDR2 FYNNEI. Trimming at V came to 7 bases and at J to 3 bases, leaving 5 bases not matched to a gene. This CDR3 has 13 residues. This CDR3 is CASTGLAGYEQYF. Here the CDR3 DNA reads TGTGCCAGCACCGGGCTAGCGGGCTACGAGCAGTACTTC.

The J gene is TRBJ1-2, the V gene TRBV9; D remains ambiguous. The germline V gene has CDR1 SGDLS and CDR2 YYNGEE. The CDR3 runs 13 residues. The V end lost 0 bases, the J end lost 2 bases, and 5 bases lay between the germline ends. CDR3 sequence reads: CASSVDSNYGYTF. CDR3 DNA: TGTGCCAGCAGCGTAGACAGCAACTATGGCTACACCTTC.

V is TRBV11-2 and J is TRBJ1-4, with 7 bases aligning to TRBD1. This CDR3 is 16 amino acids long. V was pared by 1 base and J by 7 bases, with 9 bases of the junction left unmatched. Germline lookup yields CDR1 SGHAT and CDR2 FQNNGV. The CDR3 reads CASSLVVLGQSEKLFF. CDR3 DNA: TGTGCCAGCAGCTTAGTTGTCCTGGGACAGAGTGAAAAACTGTTTTTT.

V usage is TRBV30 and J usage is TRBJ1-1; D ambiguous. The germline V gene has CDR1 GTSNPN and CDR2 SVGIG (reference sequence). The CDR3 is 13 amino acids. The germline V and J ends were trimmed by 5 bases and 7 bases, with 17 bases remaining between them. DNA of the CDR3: TGTGCCTGGGGTATATCGGGGAAATTTGAAGCTTTCTTT. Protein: CAWGISGKFEAFF.

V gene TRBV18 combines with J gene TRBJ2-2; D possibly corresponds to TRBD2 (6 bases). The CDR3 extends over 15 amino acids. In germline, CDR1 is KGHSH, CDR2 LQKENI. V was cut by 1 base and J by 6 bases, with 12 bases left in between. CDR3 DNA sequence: TGTGCCAGCTCACCACTGCATCAGCGGGCCGGGGAGCTGTTTTTT. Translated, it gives CASSPLHQRAGELFF. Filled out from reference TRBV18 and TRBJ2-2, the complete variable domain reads NAGVMQNPRHLVRRRGQEARLRCSPMKGHSHVYWYRQLPEEGLKFMVYLQKENIIDESGMPKERFSAEFPKEGPSILRIQQVVRGDSAAYFCASSPLHQRAGELFFGEGSRLTVL.

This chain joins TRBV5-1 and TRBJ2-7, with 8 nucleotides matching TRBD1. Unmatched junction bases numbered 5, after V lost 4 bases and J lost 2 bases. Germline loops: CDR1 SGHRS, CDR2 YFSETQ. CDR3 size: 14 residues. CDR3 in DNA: TGCGCCAGCAGCAAAGGACAGGGCCCCTACGAGCAGTACTTC. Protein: CASSKGQGPYEQYF.

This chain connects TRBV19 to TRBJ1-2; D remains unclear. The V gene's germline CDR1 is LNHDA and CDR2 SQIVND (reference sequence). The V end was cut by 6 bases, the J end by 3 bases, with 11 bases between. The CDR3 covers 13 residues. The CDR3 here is CASSTEPDYGYTF. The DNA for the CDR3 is TGTGCCAGTAGCACAGAGCCGGACTATGGCTACACCTTC.

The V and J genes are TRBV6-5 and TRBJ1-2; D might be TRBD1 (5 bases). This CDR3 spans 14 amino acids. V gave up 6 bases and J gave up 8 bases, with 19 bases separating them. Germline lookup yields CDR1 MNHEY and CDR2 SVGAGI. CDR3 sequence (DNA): TGTGCCAGCAGCCCCAGGCAGGGATCGGGCGGCTACACCTTC. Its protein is CASSPRQGSGGYTF.

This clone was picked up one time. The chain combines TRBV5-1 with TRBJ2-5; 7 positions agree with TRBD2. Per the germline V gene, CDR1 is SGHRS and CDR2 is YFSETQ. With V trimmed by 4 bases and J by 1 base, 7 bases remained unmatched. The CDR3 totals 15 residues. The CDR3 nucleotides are TGCGCCAGCAGCCTTGGTGGGACTACCCAAGAGACCCAGTACTTC. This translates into CASSLGGTTQETQYF.

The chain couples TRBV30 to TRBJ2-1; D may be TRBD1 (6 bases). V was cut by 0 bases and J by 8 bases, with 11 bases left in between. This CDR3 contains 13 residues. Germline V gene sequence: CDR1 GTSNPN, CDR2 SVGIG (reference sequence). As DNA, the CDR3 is TGTGCCTGGAGTGTACAGGGAGCGGATGAGCAGTTCTTC. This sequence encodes CAWSVQGADEQFF.

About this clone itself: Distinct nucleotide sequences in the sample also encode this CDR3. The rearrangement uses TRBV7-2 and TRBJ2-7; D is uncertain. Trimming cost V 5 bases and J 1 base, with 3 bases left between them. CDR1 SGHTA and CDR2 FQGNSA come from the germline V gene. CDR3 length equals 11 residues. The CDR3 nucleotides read TGTGCCAGCAGCCTTTCCTACGAGCAGTACTTC. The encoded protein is CASSLSYEQYF.

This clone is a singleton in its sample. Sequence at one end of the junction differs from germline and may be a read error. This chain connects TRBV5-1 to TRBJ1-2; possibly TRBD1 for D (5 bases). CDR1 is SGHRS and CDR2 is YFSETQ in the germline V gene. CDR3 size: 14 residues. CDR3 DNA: TGCGCCAGCAGGTTGGGTTGGAGGGGTGATGGCTACACCTTC. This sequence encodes CASRLGWRGDGYTF.

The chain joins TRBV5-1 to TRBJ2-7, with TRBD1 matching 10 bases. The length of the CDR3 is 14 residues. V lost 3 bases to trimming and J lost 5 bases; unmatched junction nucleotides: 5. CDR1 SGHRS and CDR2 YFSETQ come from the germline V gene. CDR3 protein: CASSSGQGLNEQYF. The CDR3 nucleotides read TGCGCCAGCAGCTCGGGACAGGGGCTGAACGAGCAGTACTTC.

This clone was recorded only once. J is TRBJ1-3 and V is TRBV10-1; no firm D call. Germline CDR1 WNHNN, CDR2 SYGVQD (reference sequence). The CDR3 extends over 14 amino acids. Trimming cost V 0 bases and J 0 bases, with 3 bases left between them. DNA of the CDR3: TGCGCCAGCAGTGAGTCGAGCTCTGGAAACACCATATATTTT. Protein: CASSESSSGNTIYF.

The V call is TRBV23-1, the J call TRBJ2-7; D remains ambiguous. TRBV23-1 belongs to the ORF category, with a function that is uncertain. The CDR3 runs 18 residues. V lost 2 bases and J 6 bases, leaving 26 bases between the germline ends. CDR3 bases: TGCGCCAGCAGTCAACGTATTCCGGACCGCCTGCACATGAGCGAGCAGTACTTC. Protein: CASSQRIPDRLHMSEQYF.

The CDR3 reads CASSLSRVGPYEQYF. The DNA of the CDR3 is TGTGCCAGCAGCTTATCAAGGGTAGGGCCCTACGAGCAGTACTTC. The V and J genes are TRBV5-8 and TRBJ2-7; D not certain. This CDR3 contains 15 residues. From germline, CDR1 is SGHTS and CDR2 YDEGEE. V lost 2 bases to trimming and J lost 2 bases, with 14 bases between them. The full variable domain, rest sourced from reference TRBV5-8 and TRBJ2-7, is EAGVTQSPTHLIKTRGQQATLRCSPISGHTSVYWYQQALGLGLQFLLWYDEGEERNRGNFPPRFSGRQFPNYSSELNVNALELEDSALYLCASSLSRVGPYEQYFGPGTRLTVT.

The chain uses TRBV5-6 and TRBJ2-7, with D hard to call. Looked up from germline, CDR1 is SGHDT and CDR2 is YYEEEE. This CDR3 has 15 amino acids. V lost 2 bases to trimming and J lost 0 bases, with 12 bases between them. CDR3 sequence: CASSFIWATSYEQYF. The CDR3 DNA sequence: TGTGCCAGCAGCTTTATCTGGGCTACCTCCTACGAGCAGTACTTC.

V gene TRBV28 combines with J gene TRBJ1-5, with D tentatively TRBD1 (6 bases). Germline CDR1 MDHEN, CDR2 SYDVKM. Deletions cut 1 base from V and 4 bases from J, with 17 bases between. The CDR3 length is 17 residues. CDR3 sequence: CASSLSGSGAWNQPQHF. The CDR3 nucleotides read TGTGCCAGCAGTTTATCAGGTTCAGGGGCGTGGAATCAGCCCCAGCATTTT.